These T cell receptor beta chains were read from a single sample in a study of glioma-infiltrating T cells after dendritic cell vaccination. Measured with immunoSEQ multiplex PCR; TCRdb has only the in-frame clones, and not every one. This table holds nearly 85,000 clones, about 90% found once. This specimen consisted of blood, obtained before dendritic cell vaccination. These receptors were taken from a human donor with glioblastoma. CDR3s include the opening cysteine and the closing phenylalanine or tryptophan. The order of the fields is J gene, D gene, clone size, V gene, CDR3 protein, CDR3 DNA. The D gene is left open where the match is weak. Size values are once, few and many counts, or a class for expanded clones, and some rows have none.

j_call: TRBJ1-4
d_call: .
clone_size: .
v_call: TRBV7-2
cdr3_aa: CASSHRRSNEKLFF
cdr3_nt: TGTGCCAGCAGCCATCGACGGAGTAATGAAAAACTGTTTTTT

j_call: TRBJ1-2
d_call: .
clone_size: .
v_call: TRBV5-1
cdr3_aa: CASSLAGNYGYTF
cdr3_nt: TGCGCCAGCAGCTTGGCGGGTAACTATGGCTACACCTTC

j_call: TRBJ1-1
d_call: .
clone_size: .
v_call: TRBV5-1
cdr3_aa: CASSLGPGVNTEAFF
cdr3_nt: TGCGCCAGCAGCTTGGGTCCAGGGGTGAACACTGAAGCTTTCTTT

j_call: TRBJ2-5
d_call: TRBD1
clone_size: .
v_call: TRBV6-1
cdr3_aa: CASKPGQPYQQYF
cdr3_nt: TGTGCCAGCAAGCCGGGACAGCCGTACCAGCAGTACTTC

j_call: TRBJ2-3
d_call: .
clone_size: .
v_call: TRBV19
cdr3_aa: CATQLGTDTQYF
cdr3_nt: TGTGCCACCCAACTCGGCACAGATACGCAGTATTTT

j_call: TRBJ2-7
d_call: TRBD2
clone_size: once
v_call: TRBV6-5
cdr3_aa: CASSRAGAYEQYF
cdr3_nt: TGTGCCAGCAGCCGAGCGGGAGCCTACGAGCAGTACTTC

j_call: TRBJ2-7
d_call: TRBD1
clone_size: .
v_call: TRBV6-1
cdr3_aa: CASSRQGYEQYF
cdr3_nt: TGTGCCAGCAGTCGACAGGGCTACGAGCAGTACTTC

j_call: TRBJ1-2
d_call: .
clone_size: .
v_call: TRBV5-6
cdr3_aa: CASSLATGYYGYTF
cdr3_nt: TGTGCCAGCAGCTTGGCCACAGGGTACTATGGCTACACCTTC

j_call: TRBJ1-2
d_call: .
clone_size: .
v_call: TRBV2
cdr3_aa: CASSEATGPYGYTF
cdr3_nt: TGTGCCAGCAGTGAAGCGACAGGACCCTATGGCTACACCTTC

j_call: TRBJ1-1
d_call: TRBD1
clone_size: .
v_call: TRBV2
cdr3_aa: CASTIGTGYTEAFF
cdr3_nt: TGTGCCAGCACCATCGGGACAGGTTACACTGAAGCTTTCTTT

j_call: TRBJ2-1
d_call: .
clone_size: .
v_call: TRBV6-5
cdr3_aa: CASSSALGGEQFF
cdr3_nt: TGTGCCAGCAGTTCCGCGCTGGGGGGTGAGCAGTTCTTC

j_call: TRBJ2-2
d_call: .
clone_size: .
v_call: TRBV19
cdr3_aa: CASCAGVNLAGELFF
cdr3_nt: TGTGCCAGTTGTGCAGGGGTTAATCTTGCCGGGGAGCTGTTTTTT

j_call: TRBJ2-5
d_call: .
clone_size: .
v_call: TRBV28
cdr3_aa: CASKRGRQYQETQYF
cdr3_nt: TGTGCCAGCAAGCGTGGCCGTCAGTACCAAGAGACCCAGTACTTC

j_call: TRBJ1-2
d_call: TRBD1
clone_size: .
v_call: TRBV15
cdr3_aa: CATSRATGSDYGYTF
cdr3_nt: TGTGCCACCAGCCGAGCGACAGGGAGCGACTATGGCTACACCTTC

j_call: TRBJ1-1
d_call: .
clone_size: .
v_call: TRBV4-1
cdr3_aa: CASSQEARNTEAFF
cdr3_nt: TGCGCCAGCAGCCAAGAGGCCAGAAACACTGAAGCTTTCTTT

j_call: TRBJ1-6
d_call: .
clone_size: .
v_call: TRBV7-8
cdr3_aa: CASSLWVRADNSPLHF
cdr3_nt: TGTGCCAGCAGCTTATGGGTCAGGGCCGATAATTCACCCCTCCACTTT

j_call: TRBJ1-1
d_call: TRBD1
clone_size: .
v_call: TRBV27
cdr3_aa: CASSGQGRTEAFF
cdr3_nt: TGTGCCAGCAGCGGACAGGGGCGCACTGAAGCTTTCTTT

j_call: TRBJ1-5
d_call: TRBD1
clone_size: .
v_call: TRBV15
cdr3_aa: CATSGGQGTFQPQHF
cdr3_nt: TGTGCCACCAGCGGGGGACAGGGGACGTTTCAGCCCCAGCATTTT

j_call: TRBJ2-7
d_call: TRBD1
clone_size: once
v_call: TRBV19
cdr3_aa: CASSIGTGGYEQYF
cdr3_nt: TGTGCCAGTAGTATAGGGACAGGGGGCTACGAGCAGTACTTC

j_call: TRBJ2-7
d_call: TRBD2
clone_size: .
v_call: TRBV2
cdr3_aa: CASRGTRLSYEQYF
cdr3_nt: TGTGCCAGCAGGGGGACTAGGTTGAGCTACGAGCAGTACTTC

j_call: TRBJ2-1
d_call: .
clone_size: .
v_call: TRBV11-3
cdr3_aa: CASSLAPGQGPLSSYNEQFF
cdr3_nt: TGTGCCAGCAGCTTAGCTCCCGGGCAGGGGCCACTTAGCTCCTACAATGAGCAGTTCTTC

j_call: TRBJ2-7
d_call: .
clone_size: .
v_call: TRBV19
cdr3_aa: CASSRSAGTGFTYEQYF
cdr3_nt: TGTGCCAGTAGTCGATCCGCGGGTACCGGGTTCACCTACGAGCAGTACTTC

j_call: TRBJ1-1
d_call: .
clone_size: .
v_call: TRBV6-1
cdr3_aa: CASKMRGTDTEAFF
cdr3_nt: TGTGCCAGCAAAATGCGGGGCACGGACACTGAAGCTTTCTTT

j_call: TRBJ1-2
d_call: .
clone_size: .
v_call: TRBV6-4
cdr3_aa: CASSPEGGVNGYTF
cdr3_nt: TGTGCCAGCAGCCCCGAGGGGGGGGTTAATGGCTACACCTTC

j_call: TRBJ2-1
d_call: .
clone_size: .
v_call: TRBV9
cdr3_aa: CASSVTGLSYNEQFF
cdr3_nt: TGTGCCAGCAGCGTAACCGGACTCTCCTACAATGAGCAGTTCTTC

j_call: TRBJ2-7
d_call: .
clone_size: .
v_call: TRBV5-6
cdr3_aa: CASSLVGTTDF
cdr3_nt: TGTGCCAGCAGCTTGGTTGGGACAACGGACTTC

j_call: TRBJ2-5
d_call: .
clone_size: .
v_call: TRBV11-3
cdr3_aa: CASSPRGGQETQYF
cdr3_nt: TGTGCCAGCAGCCCCCGAGGGGGCCAAGAGACCCAGTACTTC

j_call: TRBJ2-7
d_call: TRBD1
clone_size: .
v_call: TRBV13
cdr3_aa: CASKGQGAGEQYF
cdr3_nt: TGTGCCAGCAAGGGACAGGGGGCGGGTGAGCAGTACTTC

j_call: TRBJ2-7
d_call: .
clone_size: .
v_call: TRBV6-1
cdr3_aa: CASLTVGGEQYF
cdr3_nt: TGTGCCAGTTTAACAGTGGGAGGCGAGCAGTACTTC

j_call: TRBJ1-6
d_call: TRBD1
clone_size: .
v_call: TRBV2
cdr3_aa: CASSGTGGSNSPLHF
cdr3_nt: TGTGCCAGCAGTGGGACAGGGGGTAGCAATTCACCCCTCCACTTT

j_call: TRBJ1-4
d_call: .
clone_size: .
v_call: TRBV28
cdr3_aa: CATDDRINEKLFF
cdr3_nt: TGTGCCACCGACGACAGGATTAATGAAAAACTGTTTTTT

j_call: TRBJ2-1
d_call: TRBD2
clone_size: once
v_call: TRBV5-6
cdr3_aa: CASSRLERDYNEQFF
cdr3_nt: TGTGCCAGCAGCAGGCTGGAGCGGGACTACAATGAGCAGTTCTTC

j_call: TRBJ2-7
d_call: TRBD2
clone_size: .
v_call: TRBV11-3
cdr3_aa: CASRDLGLAGGGISYEQYF
cdr3_nt: TGTGCCAGCAGGGATTTGGGACTAGCGGGAGGAGGAATCTCCTACGAGCAGTACTTC

j_call: TRBJ2-5
d_call: TRBD2
clone_size: .
v_call: TRBV27
cdr3_aa: CASSAPGLAETQYF
cdr3_nt: TGTGCCAGCAGTGCGCCGGGACTAGCGGAGACCCAGTACTTC

j_call: TRBJ2-1
d_call: TRBD2
clone_size: .
v_call: TRBV29-1
cdr3_aa: CSATPEGLAGVSEQFF
cdr3_nt: TGCAGCGCCACCCCGGAGGGACTAGCGGGGGTTAGTGAGCAGTTCTTC

j_call: TRBJ2-1
d_call: TRBD2
clone_size: .
v_call: TRBV9
cdr3_aa: CASSGTSGGVPEQFF
cdr3_nt: TGTGCCAGCAGCGGGACTAGCGGGGGGGTACCAGAGCAGTTCTTC

j_call: TRBJ1-2
d_call: .
clone_size: .
v_call: TRBV6-1
cdr3_aa: CASRETGGYGYTF
cdr3_nt: TGTGCCAGCAGAGAGACAGGTGGCTATGGCTACACCTTC

j_call: TRBJ1-6
d_call: TRBD1
clone_size: few
v_call: TRBV4-2
cdr3_aa: CASSQTGTGGGSPLHF
cdr3_nt: TGTGCCAGCAGCCAGACCGGGACAGGAGGGGGTTCACCCCTCCACTTT

j_call: TRBJ1-2
d_call: .
clone_size: .
v_call: TRBV7-7
cdr3_aa: CASSLRQDRGNYGYTF
cdr3_nt: TGTGCTAGCAGCCTACGCCAGGACAGAGGAAACTATGGCTACACCTTC

j_call: TRBJ2-5
d_call: .
clone_size: .
v_call: TRBV11-3
cdr3_aa: CASSPSIGEQETQYF
cdr3_nt: TGTGCCAGCAGTCCATCGATCGGGGAACAAGAGACCCAGTACTTC

j_call: TRBJ1-1
d_call: TRBD1
clone_size: .
v_call: TRBV29-1
cdr3_aa: CSVEDWEWTGLNTEAFF
cdr3_nt: TGCAGCGTTGAAGATTGGGAGTGGACAGGTTTGAACACTGAAGCTTTCTTT

j_call: TRBJ2-5
d_call: .
clone_size: .
v_call: TRBV5-5
cdr3_aa: CASSSGGQETQYF
cdr3_nt: TGTGCCAGCAGCTCCGGAGGACAAGAGACCCAGTACTTC

j_call: TRBJ1-6
d_call: TRBD1
clone_size: .
v_call: TRBV19
cdr3_aa: CASSTGTGASPLHF
cdr3_nt: TGTGCCAGTAGTACCGGGACAGGGGCTTCACCCCTCCACTTT

j_call: TRBJ1-5
d_call: TRBD1
clone_size: .
v_call: TRBV6-1
cdr3_aa: CASTSGGYSNQPQHF
cdr3_nt: TGTGCCAGCACTTCAGGGGGCTATAGCAATCAGCCCCAGCATTTT

j_call: TRBJ2-3
d_call: TRBD1
clone_size: .
v_call: TRBV10-1
cdr3_aa: CASSETVYGTGVTDTQYF
cdr3_nt: TGCGCCAGCAGTGAGACAGTGTACGGGACAGGGGTGACAGATACGCAGTATTTT

j_call: TRBJ1-1
d_call: .
clone_size: .
v_call: TRBV5-1
cdr3_aa: CASSLMVAGAYTEAFF
cdr3_nt: TGCGCCAGCAGCTTGATGGTGGCGGGGGCCTACACTGAAGCTTTCTTT

j_call: TRBJ1-1
d_call: .
clone_size: .
v_call: TRBV7-8
cdr3_aa: CASSLTSWGGTEAFF
cdr3_nt: TGTGCCAGCAGCTTAACATCGTGGGGAGGCACTGAAGCTTTCTTT